The TCR beta chain described here comes from a study of cytomegalovirus exposure and HLA in healthy donors. Study-wide findings and caveats: Analyzed later, association rates of TCRs varied across HLA loci, with DRB1 most and HLA-C fewest.

Regarding this clone: The antigen is unknown.

The PCR employed 60 Vbeta primers together with 13 Jbeta primers. Measured with immunoSEQ multiplex PCR; TCRdb has only the in-frame clones, and not every one. The sample lists about 260,000 clones, 84% occurring once. CDR3 length: 18 residues. Germline CDR1 reads MDHEN; CDR2 reads SYDVKM. V was cut by 3 bases and J by 0 bases, with 17 bases left in between. The clonotype comes from a woman in her forties in good health and CMV-seropositive. The source material was PBMCs. The rearrangement uses TRBV28 and TRBJ1-4; D is perhaps TRBD1 (5 bases). The CDR3: CASSLRRGGFATNEKLFF. CDR3 bases: TGTGCCAGCAGTTTGAGGAGGGGAGGTTTTGCAACTAATGAAAAACTGTTTTTT.